This T cell receptor beta chain was retrieved from a study of identical twins. A word on this clonotype: As yet, its antigen is unknown.

Per germline, CDR1 SGHAT and CDR2 FQNNGV. The CDR3 is 16 residues long. Between the trimmed V and J ends, which lost 5 bases and 4 bases, there was a span of 21 bases. TCRdb re-called the 5' RACE reads with MiXCR, one entry per CDR3 protein. The profile shows about 390,000 distinct CDR3 sequences, roughly 9% of them singletons. Study-wide results and limits: Among beta out-of-frame sequences, excess sharing between twins appeared weaker. Invariant populations such as MAIT and iNKT cells could partly muddle zero-insertion analyses.

The clonotype originates from a woman in her forties or fifties in good health. V gene TRBV11-2 combines with J gene TRBJ2-7, with D possibly being TRBD1 (6 bases). The specimen was naive T cells sorted from blood. The CDR3 here is CASSLGTTVLGYEQYF. CDR3 nucleotide sequence: TGTGCCAGCAGCCTAGGGACAACCGTATTGGGTTACGAGCAGTACTTC.